Shown below are 29 T cell receptor beta chains from a single sample sequenced in a study of spatial heterogeneity in lung cancer (dated by TCRdb to the late 2010s). Library prep was done by 5' RACE. The sequencing machine was a NextSeq 500. TCRdb trimmed the raw reads at Q25, called clones with MiXCR and kept productive beta chains. Rows with a matching CDR3 protein are joined into one entry that keeps the most common DNA and genes. The sample profile shows roughly 79,000 distinct CDR3 sequences; over 9.5% of them were found once. The biggest ten clones account for around 4.3% of the sample. In the paper's terms, the time point label means: sample taken at primary tumor resection. Whole RNA extracted from tumor and nontumor lung tissue, or from cryopreserved PBMC samples, was used for TCR sequencing without cell sorting. The sequenced sample was PBMCs, obtained at surgery. The receptors shown here come from a male donor with early-stage non-small cell lung cancer.

This clonotype was observed a handful of times. The chain uses TRBV11-2 and TRBJ2-7, with 8 bases matching TRBD1. Germline CDR1 and CDR2: SGHAT and FQNNGV. J was trimmed by 1 base and V by 1 base; bases with no gene match: 3. This CDR3 contains 15 residues. CDR3 residues: CASSLGTGYSYEQYF. In DNA form, the CDR3 reads TGTGCCAGCAGCTTAGGGACAGGGTATTCCTACGAGCAGTACTTC.

The rearrangement uses TRBV14 and TRBJ2-5; D not certain. With 4 bases removed from V and 6 bases from J, the gap between germline ends came to 12 bases. CDR1 and CDR2 from the germline V gene are SGHDN and FVKESK. The CDR3 consists of 13 residues. The CDR3 reads CASSRISLQTQYF. In DNA form, the CDR3 reads TGTGCCAGCAGCCGAATCTCATTGCAGACCCAGTACTTC.

The chain couples TRBV5-4 to TRBJ2-7; a weak D match, TRBD1 (6 bases). The CDR3 is 15 amino acids. Deletions cut 1 base from V and 6 bases from J, with 17 bases between. Germline values: CDR1 SGHNT, CDR2 YYREEE (reference sequence). The CDR3 loop is CASSLNPTGNGEQYF. In DNA, the CDR3 is TGTGCCAGCAGCTTGAATCCCACAGGGAATGGCGAGCAGTACTTC.

This clonotype came up a few times. The CDR3 nucleotides read TGCAGTGCTAGGCGGATTGAGAGAGGCTACACCTTC. This encodes CSARRIERGYTF. The chain employs TRBV20-1 and TRBJ1-2, with D hard to call. The CDR3 has 12 amino acids. V was pared by 3 bases and J by 8 bases, with 13 bases between. Germline loops: CDR1 DFQATT, CDR2 SNEGSKA (reference sequence).

The V call is TRBV29-1, the J call TRBJ2-1, with D unclear. The CDR3 contains 13 residues. Germline V gene lookup returns CDR1 SQVTM and CDR2 ANQGSEA. V was pared by 7 bases and J by 0 bases, with 10 bases between. The CDR3 reads CSASTSSYNEQFF. The DNA of the CDR3 is TGCAGCGCCTCTACCAGCTCCTACAATGAGCAGTTCTTC.

The chain carries TRBV27 and TRBJ2-1; 7 bases match TRBD2. The CDR3 is made up of 15 amino acids. Germline V gives CDR1 MNHEY, CDR2 SMNVEV (reference sequence). J gave up 0 bases and V 7 bases, and 6 bases lay outside the gene matches. CDR3: CASKRDLSSYNEQFF. CDR3 sequence (DNA): TGTGCCAGCAAGCGGGACTTAAGCTCCTACAATGAGCAGTTCTTC.

This clonotype was counted only a few times. The chain combines TRBV9 with TRBJ1-2, with a possible D match to TRBD1 (5 bases). The CDR3 contains 15 residues. Trimming took 0 bases from V and 7 from J, leaving 16 bases between them. Germline V lookup: CDR1 SGDLS, CDR2 YYNGEE. In DNA, the CDR3 is TGTGCCAGCAGCGTAGATCTGGGGCCCGTTGGTGGCTACACCTTC. This encodes CASSVDLGPVGGYTF.

This clonotype has ten or more counts. The junction and the germline gene differ at one end; a read error may be behind it. The chain combines TRBV20-1 with TRBJ1-2, with 7 positions matching TRBD1. CDR1 and CDR2 (germline): DFQATT, SNEGSKA (reference sequence). The CDR3 has 13 amino acids. This CDR3 is CSARGGGDRVFNF. DNA of the CDR3: TGCAGTGCTAGAGGAGGAGGAGACAGGGTGTTCAACTTC.

This clonotype has ten or more counts. The chain links TRBV29-1 to TRBJ1-2; perhaps TRBD1 as D (6 bases). The V gene's germline CDR1 is SQVTM and CDR2 ANQGSEA. V was clipped by 6 bases and J by 0 bases, with 11 bases between them. This CDR3 comprises 13 residues. The CDR3 reads CSVEDSPNYGYTF. The CDR3 DNA follows: TGCAGCGTCGAGGACAGCCCTAACTATGGCTACACCTTC.

This clonotype has at least ten counts. The J gene is TRBJ1-1, the V gene TRBV6-1, with 9 bases that match TRBD1. This CDR3 contains 14 residues. The V segment lost 6 bases and the J segment 5 bases; nucleotides outside the gene matches: 7. CDR1 MNHNS and CDR2 SASEGT come from the germline V gene. The CDR3 bases are TGTGCCAGCAGCCTAGAGGGACAGGGTACTGAAGCTTTCTTT. Residues: CASSLEGQGTEAFF.

The table lists this clonotype with a few counts. The chain recombines TRBV7-9 with TRBJ2-7; 7 nucleotides match TRBD1. The germline gives CDR1 SEHNR, CDR2 FQNEAQ (reference sequence). Trimming took 3 bases from V and 5 from J; bases not matched to a gene: 4. The CDR3 length is 13 residues. CDR3 in DNA: TGTGCCAGCAGCTTCGGACAGGTTGACGAGCAGTACTTC. This encodes CASSFGQVDEQYF.

The CDR3 reads CASSSRAPDTGELFF. The DNA for the CDR3 is TGCGCCAGCAGCTCCCGGGCACCCGACACCGGGGAGCTGTTTTTT. The J gene is TRBJ2-2, the V gene TRBV5-1; no firm D call. From germline, CDR1 is SGHRS and CDR2 YFSETQ. The CDR3 totals 15 residues. The ends were cut back, 3 bases at V and 3 bases at J, with 12 bases in the middle.

This clonotype appeared many times. The V and J genes are TRBV5-1 and TRBJ2-3, with D possibly TRBD2 on 5 matching bases. CDR3 size: 16 residues. Trimming shortened V by 0 bases and J by 0 bases, and 11 bases separated the two germline ends. Germline loops: CDR1 SGHRS, CDR2 YFSETQ. The CDR3 here is CASSLVSGYSTDTQYF. DNA of the CDR3: TGCGCCAGCAGCTTGGTCAGCGGTTACAGCACAGATACGCAGTATTTT.

This clonotype has more than one count but fewer than ten. CDR3: CASSFPTSVSADTQYF. CDR3 coding DNA: TGCGCCAGCAGCTTCCCGACTAGCGTAAGCGCAGATACGCAGTATTTT. The rearrangement links TRBV5-1 to TRBJ2-3, with 8 bases identical to TRBD2. V trimming: 2 bases; J trimming: 4 bases; junction bases outside the gene matches: 9. Germline V gene data show CDR1 as SGHRS and CDR2 as YFSETQ. There are 16 residues in the CDR3.

The chain employs TRBV20-1 and TRBJ2-1, with TRBD2 matching over 10 bases. The V gene end was trimmed by 5 bases and the J gene end by 4 bases; junction bases not matched to a gene: 11. The CDR3 has 16 residues. Germline V CDR1 and CDR2: DFQATT, SNEGSKA (reference sequence). DNA of the CDR3: TGCAGTGCTCCCTTCCTAGCGGGGGAGCTATACAATGAGCAGTTCTTC. Protein product: CSAPFLAGELYNEQFF.

Concerning this clonotype: A much more abundant neighbour one base away suggests this may be a read error. V is TRBV19 and J is TRBJ2-1; D is undetermined. Germline loops: CDR1 LNHDA, CDR2 SQIVND (reference sequence). V was shortened by 9 bases and J by 8 bases, with 14 bases between the two germline ends. The CDR3 is 12 residues long. CDR3 nucleotides: TGTGCCAGCCGGAGAGGTTTGTATGAGCAGTTCTTC. Residues: CASRRGLYEQFF.

This clonotype was picked up a small number of times. The CDR3 is CASSQFSGRETQYF. The CDR3 DNA is TGTGCCAGCAGCCAATTTAGCGGGAGGGAGACCCAGTACTTC. The chain recombines TRBV3-1 with TRBJ2-5; 10 bases are shared with TRBD2. J lost 5 bases, V lost 2 bases, and 2 bases had no gene match. CDR1 is LGHDT and CDR2 is YNNKEL in the germline V gene (reference sequence). The length of the CDR3 is 14 residues.

This clonotype was seen a handful of times. The J gene is TRBJ2-5, the V gene TRBV29-1; D uncertain. CDR3 length: 11 amino acids. Germline CDR1 and CDR2: SQVTM and ANQGSEA. V gave up 0 bases and J gave up 2 bases, with 1 base separating them. The CDR3 reads CSVEDQETQYF. CDR3 nucleotide sequence: TGCAGCGTTGAAGATCAAGAGACCCAGTACTTC.

This clonotype turned up a few times. V is TRBV30 and J is TRBJ1-1; TRBD1 is a possible D gene (6 bases). The CDR3 has 14 residues. The germline V gene encodes CDR1 GTSNPN and CDR2 SVGIG (reference sequence). Trimming shortened V by 0 bases and J by 7 bases, and 15 bases separated the two germline ends. CDR3 sequence reads: CAWSVKGGRGEAFF. In nucleotides, the CDR3 is TGTGCCTGGAGTGTTAAGGGGGGTCGCGGTGAAGCTTTCTTT. The complete variable domain, with remaining parts taken from reference TRBV30 and TRBJ1-1, reads SQTIHQWPATLVQPVGSPLSLECTVEGTSNPNLYWYRQAAGRGLQLLFYSVGIGQISSEVPQNLSASRPQDRQFILSSKKLLLSDSGFYLCAWSVKGGRGEAFFGQGTRLTVV.

The rearrangement links TRBV15 to TRBJ2-1, with TRBD2 identical over 8 bases. In germline, CDR1 is LNHNV, CDR2 YYDKDF (reference sequence). The V segment lost 2 bases and the J segment 3 bases; nucleotides outside the gene matches: 18. The CDR3 loop spans 20 amino acids. CDR3 nucleotides: TGTGCCACCAGCAGACCGGGGGGGCGGGAGGTACACTTCAACTACAATGAGCAGTTCTTC. Translation gives CATSRPGGREVHFNYNEQFF.

The chain links TRBV5-6 to TRBJ2-6; D is perhaps TRBD1 or TRBD2 (5 bases each). The germline V and J ends were trimmed by 0 bases and 4 bases, with 8 bases remaining between them. Germline V gene sequence: CDR1 SGHDT, CDR2 YYEEEE. CDR3 length: 15 residues. The CDR3 region has the DNA TGTGCCAGCAGCTTGGCCGGGACCGGGGCCAACGTCCTGACTTTC. It specifies CASSLAGTGANVLTF.

The V and J genes are TRBV4-1 and TRBJ2-6, with no clear D. The CDR3 totals 14 residues. Trimming shortened V by 2 bases and J by 0 bases, and 2 bases separated the two germline ends. Germline loops: CDR1 MGHRA, CDR2 YSYEKL. Written as DNA, the CDR3 is TGCGCCAGCAGCCAAATCTCTGGGGCCAACGTCCTGACTTTC. Amino acids: CASSQISGANVLTF.

This clonotype turned up a few times. The V and J genes are TRBV12-3 or TRBV12-4 and TRBJ2-1; 8 bases align to TRBD1. The CDR3 consists of 16 residues. V shed 4 bases and J 5 bases; nucleotides not matched to a gene: 10. The CDR3 sequence: CASSSPGTGGNNEQFF. The CDR3 region has the DNA TGTGCCAGCAGTTCTCCCGGGACAGGCGGAAACAATGAGCAGTTCTTC.

The sample holds many counts of this clonotype. The chain recombines TRBV2 with TRBJ2-2; TRBD1 might be the D (6 bases). CDR1 SNHLY and CDR2 FYNNEI come from the germline V gene. CDR3 length equals 16 residues. The V end was cut by 6 bases, the J end by 1 base, with 15 bases between. CDR3 region: CASSKNPGENTGELFF. The CDR3 nucleotides are TGTGCCAGCAGCAAAAACCCAGGGGAGAACACCGGGGAGCTGTTTTTT.

The chain joins TRBV18 to TRBJ1-5; the D gene is possibly TRBD1 (6 bases). The CDR3 covers 15 residues. Germline V gene data show CDR1 as KGHSH and CDR2 as LQKENI. Trimming took 2 bases from V and 2 from J, leaving 10 bases between them. CDR3 sequence: CASSPLQGGNQPQHF. DNA for the CDR3: TGTGCCAGCTCACCATTACAGGGAGGCAATCAGCCCCAGCATTTT.

This clonotype showed up just a few times. This chain connects TRBV7-7 to TRBJ2-1, with D perhaps TRBD1 or TRBD2 (6 bases each). There are 15 residues in the CDR3. The germline V gene encodes CDR1 SSHAT and CDR2 FNYEAQ (reference sequence). Trimming pared 5 bases from V and 8 bases from J, leaving 19 bases between. CDR3 bases: TGTGCCAGCAGCCAGGCCGGGGGCCGAGGGGATGAGCAGTTCTTC. Its protein product is CASSQAGGRGDEQFF.

This clonotype was seen at least ten times. V and J are TRBV3-1 and TRBJ2-7; the D is unclear. The CDR3 consists of 16 residues. Germline CDR1 and CDR2: LGHDT and YNNKEL (reference sequence). Trimming removed 3 bases from V and 2 bases from J, with 17 bases in between. Written as DNA, the CDR3 is TGTGCCAGCAGCCACCCCACGGTGATGAATCCCTACGAGCAGTACTTC. Encoded protein: CASSHPTVMNPYEQYF.

This clonotype was seen a few times. As DNA, the CDR3 is TGTGCCAGCAGTTTACGGGAGTTCAGCGGGGAGCTGTTTTTT. The encoded protein is CASSLREFSGELFF. The V call is TRBV27, the J call TRBJ2-2, with D possibly being TRBD2 (6 bases). The CDR3 is 14 amino acids. Trimming removed 2 bases from V and 7 bases from J, with 11 bases in between. In germline, CDR1 is MNHEY, CDR2 SMNVEV (reference sequence).

This clonotype was seen only a few times. The chain combines TRBV5-1 with TRBJ1-1, with D unclear. The germline gives CDR1 SGHRS, CDR2 YFSETQ. CDR3 length: 15 amino acids. Between the trimmed V and J ends, which lost 3 bases and 0 bases, there was a span of 12 bases. CDR3 in DNA: TGCGCCAGCAGCTCCCTAGGGAACTTGAACACTGAAGCTTTCTTT. Its protein is CASSSLGNLNTEAFF.